This TCR beta chain stems from a study of T cells in Graves' hyperthyroidism and ophthalmopathy. This clonotype came up a few times. The CDR3 regions of TCR beta were amplified from RNA transcripts. Primed by the HTBI set, a first-round RT-PCR was run on the TCR CDR3. Each CDR3 protein is one row after TCRdb ran MiXCR on the multiplex PCR reads. The table has hundreds of thousands of distinct CDR3 sequences, around 14% seen once; the top ten hold 9.2%. The ends lost 5 bases at V and 0 bases at J; junction bases unmatched: 2. The CDR3 contains 14 residues. The V gene's germline CDR1 is DFQATT and CDR2 SNEGSKA (reference sequence).

The chain carries TRBV20-1 and TRBJ2-7, with 12 bases aligning to TRBD2. The specimen was blood. This TCR was recovered from a woman in her late teens or twenties with Graves' hyperthyroidism. The DNA for the CDR3 is TGCAGTGCTGCGACTAGCGGGAGCTCCTACGAGCAGTACTTC. Encoded protein: CSAATSGSSYEQYF.